The 13 T cell receptor beta chains in this list originate from one sample, sequenced in a study of breast tumors, draining lymph nodes, adjacent tissues (dated by TCRdb to the mid-2010s). To prepare the library, multiplex PCR was applied. Sequencing used an Illumina HiSeq 2000. The public reads were reanalyzed by TCRdb: fastp trimming at Q25, MiXCR alignment, in-frame beta chains only. Merged by CDR3 protein, the rows form single entries marked with the most common genes and DNA. The table for this sample lists hundreds of thousands of distinct CDR3 sequences; about a third of them were counted only once. The ten largest clones represent just over 1.4% of the sample. Lymph node samples came from the axillary draining lymph nodes of breast cancer patients. The source material was axillary lymph node tissue. The receptors were sampled from a female donor with breast cancer. Some clones in this sample may be carry-over from other donors' samples.

The chain joins TRBV12-3 or TRBV12-4 to TRBJ2-3; 11 bases align to TRBD2. The ends lost 4 bases at V and 5 bases at J; junction bases unmatched: 5. The length of the CDR3 is 15 residues. The CDR3, as DNA: TGTGCCAGCAGTTCCGTGGGACTAGCGGAAGATACGCAGTATTTT. Translation: CASSSVGLAEDTQYF.

In this sample, this clonotype turned up many times. J is TRBJ1-5 and V is TRBV20-1; 8 bases are shared with TRBD1. The CDR3 spans 14 residues. Germline V gene data show CDR1 as DFQATT and CDR2 as SNEGSKA (reference sequence). With 6 bases clipped from V and 4 bases from J, the junction kept 8 bases outside the gene matches. CDR3 bases: TGCAGTGCCAGACAGGGGTCCCGAAATCAGCCCCAGCATTTT. Encoded protein: CSARQGSRNQPQHF.

The table lists this clonotype with many counts. This sequence joins TRBV28 and TRBJ2-7; D is possibly TRBD1 or TRBD2 (5 bases each). Germline V gene sequence: CDR1 MDHEN, CDR2 SYDVKM. Trimming removed 8 bases at V and 1 base at J, with 18 bases between. This CDR3 has 15 residues. The CDR3 loop reads CASQRSDRLSYEQYF. In nucleotides, the CDR3 is TGTGCCAGCCAGAGGAGTGACAGACTATCCTACGAGCAGTACTTC.

This clonotype has only one observation. The junction does not match germline at one end; this may be a read error. The chain joins TRBV19 to TRBJ2-2; 13 bases fit TRBD2. This CDR3 region has 17 residues. The V gene's germline CDR1 is LNHDA and CDR2 SQIVND (reference sequence). CDR3 DNA: TGTGCCAGTAGTATAGGGGGACTAGCGGGGAACGCCGGGGAGCTGATTTTT. It specifies CASSIGGLAGNAGELIF.

This clonotype was recorded many times. The rearrangement joins TRBV3-1 to TRBJ2-2, with D uncertain. V lost 6 bases and J lost 1, with 3 bases in between. The length of the CDR3 is 12 residues. Per the germline V gene, CDR1 is LGHDT and CDR2 is YNNKEL (reference sequence). The CDR3 is CASSRNTGELFF. In DNA, the CDR3 is TGTGCCAGCAGTAGGAACACCGGGGAGCTGTTTTTT.

At least ten counts were recorded for this clonotype. The chain links TRBV4-2 to TRBJ2-1; 11 positions agree with TRBD2. Trimming at V came to 0 bases and at J to 7 bases, leaving 5 bases not matched to a gene. Germline lookup yields CDR1 LGHNA and CDR2 YNFKEQ. The CDR3 length is 16 residues. The CDR3 DNA is TGTGCCAGCAGCCAAGATATAGCGGGAGGGCAAAATGAGCAGTTCTTC. As protein: CASSQDIAGGQNEQFF.

In its sample, this clonotype was seen many times. The V call is TRBV20-1, the J call TRBJ2-5; D ambiguous. Between the trimmed V and J ends, which lost 0 bases and 7 bases, there was a span of 6 bases. CDR3 length equals 11 residues. The germline CDR1 and CDR2 sequences are DFQATT and SNEGSKA (reference sequence). The CDR3 here is CSARDTMTQYF. The CDR3 DNA sequence: TGCAGTGCTAGAGATACGATGACCCAGTACTTC.

This clonotype was detected ten times or more. The chain carries TRBV6-5 and TRBJ2-7; TRBD2 aligns across 12 bases. Germline V CDR1 and CDR2: MNHEY, SVGAGI. This CDR3 comprises 15 residues. With 11 bases clipped from V and 6 bases from J, the junction kept 14 bases outside the gene matches. The CDR3 loop reads CAVRPEASGRAEQYF. CDR3 sequence (DNA): TGTGCCGTCCGCCCTGAGGCTAGCGGGAGGGCCGAGCAGTACTTC.

This clonotype has a handful of counts. V gene TRBV6-1 combines with J gene TRBJ2-5; 7 bases agree with TRBD2. V trimming: 5 bases; J trimming: 3 bases; junction bases outside the gene matches: 24. The CDR3 loop spans 20 amino acids. The V gene's germline CDR1 is MNHNS and CDR2 SASEGT. The CDR3 region is CASSQERRWGSGRAKETQYF. CDR3 DNA sequence: TGTGCCAGCAGTCAAGAACGGAGGTGGGGCTCTGGGAGGGCAAAAGAGACCCAGTACTTC.

This clonotype appeared many times. The chain has TRBV4-1 and TRBJ2-1; D not resolved. Germline values: CDR1 MGHRA, CDR2 YSYEKL. V lost 4 bases and J 7 bases, leaving 8 bases between the germline ends. There are 12 residues in the CDR3. CDR3 nucleotides: TGCGCCAGCAGCCCTAGGATAAATGAGCAGTTCTTC. Amino acids: CASSPRINEQFF.

The table lists this clonotype with many counts. This sequence joins TRBV19 and TRBJ1-5, with 8 bases matching TRBD1. There are 13 residues in the CDR3. The V segment lost 10 bases and the J segment 6 bases; nucleotides outside the gene matches: 8. CDR1 is LNHDA, CDR2 SQIVND, per germline (reference sequence). DNA of the CDR3: TGTGCCACCAAGACAGGGGTGCGTCAGCCCCAGCATTTT. Its protein product is CATKTGVRQPQHF.

This clonotype was seen repeatedly, ten times or more. This chain uses TRBV28 with TRBJ1-3, with D uncertain. The CDR3 has 16 amino acids. CDR1 is MDHEN, CDR2 SYDVKM, per germline. The V end lost 6 bases, the J end lost 5 bases, and 20 bases lay between the germline ends. The CDR3 region is CASSLWSGGSRNTIYF. The CDR3 DNA reads TGTGCCAGCAGCCTCTGGAGTGGAGGGTCAAGAAACACCATATATTTT.

This clonotype was counted many times. The chain joins TRBV6-2 or TRBV6-3 to TRBJ2-1; D is unresolved. With 4 bases removed from V and 3 bases from J, the gap between germline ends came to 10 bases. The CDR3 is made up of 14 amino acids. Germline V gene sequence: CDR1 MNHEY, CDR2 SVGEGT. As DNA, the CDR3 is TGTGCCAGCAGTTCTAGTGCCCACTACAATGAGCAGTTCTTC. Protein: CASSSSAHYNEQFF.